This T cell receptor (beta chain) stems from a study of early T cells in non-severe SARS-CoV-2 infection (dated by TCRdb to 2020 to 2023). Turning to the overall study: TCR sequencing used bulk RNA from unsorted whole blood, so alpha and beta chains could not be paired. Overall study outcomes, separate from this receptor: Matching against VDJdb was skewed toward anti-spike CD8 responses, likely underestimated virus-specific expansions, and missed private and CD4 specificities.

On this clonotype: Its target antigen remains unknown. Base qualities were left out, and no much larger clone turns up one base away.

Set within a cohort of healthcare workers in London, UK, this nested case-control study involved weekly PCR testing of nasopharyngeal swabs along with blood sampling. Between 23 and 31 March 2020, the week of the UK lockdown, healthcare workers were enrolled and then followed up weekly for as long as 16 weeks. The method was 5' RACE. Reads for this sample came from a NextSeq 500. In the TCR library protocol, unique molecular identifiers were attached to individual cDNA molecules to correct for PCR bias and sequencing error. Both TCR alpha and beta chains were sequenced, and tight co-correlation was observed between alpha and beta sequence abundances in each sample. In the source study's methods: Decombinator V4 was used to perform V gene, J gene and CDR3 annotation of TCR sequences. TCRs were defined as expanded if a significant change between any two time points was detected under a Poisson model with p below 0.0001. TCR abundances were normalised to the total number of TCRs sequenced per sample and were expressed as counts per million. MAIT TCRs were defined by TRAV1-2 paired with TRAJ12, TRAJ20 or TRAJ33, and iNKT TCRs by TRAV10 paired with TRAJ18. VDJdb, accessed 1 November 2021, was searched for CMV, EBV and SARS-CoV-2 annotated TCRs, with TCRs annotated for multiple antigens excluded. TCRdb applied fastp at Q25 and MiXCR to the public reads, then kept only in-frame beta chains. One record per CDR3 amino acid sequence lists the most common genes and DNA. TCRdb's processing, not the study's, gives the V and J calls here. The sample profile shows about 77,000 distinct CDR3 sequences; approximately 5% of them were found once. The ten largest account for about 7% of the sample.

V ends up 2 bases short and J 8 bases short, with an unmatched junction base count of 9. The CDR3 holds 16 amino acids from the cysteine to the phenylalanine. The only DNA kept is the CDR3, 48 bases in frame from the first base. As encoded in the germline V gene, CDR1 is SGHVS while CDR2 is FNYEAQ. The input for sequencing was whole blood, taken at baseline. The V and J segments used are TRBV7-6 and TRBJ2-1, with 10 junctional bases fitting TRBD2. The TCR sequence derives from an adult who was a healthcare worker with PCR-confirmed SARS-CoV-2 infection or an uninfected control (not recorded which). At the DNA level, the sequence is TGTGCCAGCAGCTTACCTGCTAGCGGGAGTTTCGATGAGCAGTTCTTC. This yields the protein CASSLPASGSFDEQFF.